This T cell receptor beta chain is drawn from a study of CD8+ T cells in alopecia areata. Study background: Tofacitinib was taken orally by treated patients, and the dose was 5 to 10 mg twice daily.

This CDR3 region has 13 residues. Germline-derived CDR1 and CDR2 are MNHEY and SMNVEV (reference sequence). V lost 8 bases, J lost 4 bases, and 11 bases lay in between. Noted treatment: oral pan-JAK inhibitor, 5-10 mg twice daily. Sequencing templates came from extracted RNA that was reverse transcribed into cDNA. Generated by immunoSEQ multiplex PCR, the TCRdb table keeps only in-frame clones and is missing some. Altogether 95,000 to 150,000 clones are present, approximately 57% being singletons, with the ten largest covering around 5.4%. This TCR derives from a human donor with alopecia areata. Sample: CD4+ T cells sorted from blood, taken at week 4, from a patient treated with tofacitinib. V gene TRBV27 combines with J gene TRBJ2-2; D remains ambiguous. This CDR3 reads CASYRDATGELFF. DNA of the CDR3: TGTGCCAGCTACCGTGACGCCACCGGGGAGCTGTTTTTT.